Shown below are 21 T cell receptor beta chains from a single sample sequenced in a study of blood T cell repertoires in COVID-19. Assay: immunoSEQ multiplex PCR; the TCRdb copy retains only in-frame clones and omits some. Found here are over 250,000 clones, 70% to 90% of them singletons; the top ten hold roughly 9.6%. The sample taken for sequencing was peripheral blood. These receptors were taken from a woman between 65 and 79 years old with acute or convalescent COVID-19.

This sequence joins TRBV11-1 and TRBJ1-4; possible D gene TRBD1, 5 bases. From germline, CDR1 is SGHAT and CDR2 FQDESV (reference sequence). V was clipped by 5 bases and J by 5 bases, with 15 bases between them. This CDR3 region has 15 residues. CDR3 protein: CASSAYIGGNEKLFF. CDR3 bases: TGTGCCAGCAGCGCCTATATCGGGGGAAATGAAAAACTGTTTTTT.

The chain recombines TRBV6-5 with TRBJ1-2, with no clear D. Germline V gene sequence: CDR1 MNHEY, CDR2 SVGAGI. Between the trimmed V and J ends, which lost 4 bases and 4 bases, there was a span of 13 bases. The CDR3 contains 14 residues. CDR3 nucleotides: TGTGCCAGCAGTTTATTGGGAGCGGGCTATGGCTACACCTTC. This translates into CASSLLGAGYGYTF.

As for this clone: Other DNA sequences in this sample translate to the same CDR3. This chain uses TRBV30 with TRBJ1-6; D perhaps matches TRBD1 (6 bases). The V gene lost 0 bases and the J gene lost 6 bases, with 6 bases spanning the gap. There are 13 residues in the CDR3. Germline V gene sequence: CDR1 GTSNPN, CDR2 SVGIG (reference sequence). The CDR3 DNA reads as TGTGCCTGGAGTGTACAGGGTAATTCACCCCTCCACTTT. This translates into CAWSVQGNSPLHF.

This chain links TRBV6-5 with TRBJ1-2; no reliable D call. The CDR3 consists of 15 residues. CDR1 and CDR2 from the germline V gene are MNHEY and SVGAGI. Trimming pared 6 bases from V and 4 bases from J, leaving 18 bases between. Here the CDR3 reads CASSAVSGNSYGYTF. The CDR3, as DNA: TGTGCCAGCAGCGCCGTCTCGGGTAATAGCTATGGCTACACCTTC.

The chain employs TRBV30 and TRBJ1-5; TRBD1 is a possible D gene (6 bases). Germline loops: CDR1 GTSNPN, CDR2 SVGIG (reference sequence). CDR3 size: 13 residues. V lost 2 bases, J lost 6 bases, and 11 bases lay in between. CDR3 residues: CAWSRGAGQPQHF. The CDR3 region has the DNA TGTGCCTGGAGTCGGGGGGCGGGTCAGCCCCAGCATTTT.

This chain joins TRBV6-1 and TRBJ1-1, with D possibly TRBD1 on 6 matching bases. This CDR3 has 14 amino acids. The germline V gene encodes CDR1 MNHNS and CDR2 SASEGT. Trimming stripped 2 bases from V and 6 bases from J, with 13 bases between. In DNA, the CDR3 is TGTGCCAGCAGTGAATACAGGGACGACGCTGAAGCTTTCTTT. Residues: CASSEYRDDAEAFF.

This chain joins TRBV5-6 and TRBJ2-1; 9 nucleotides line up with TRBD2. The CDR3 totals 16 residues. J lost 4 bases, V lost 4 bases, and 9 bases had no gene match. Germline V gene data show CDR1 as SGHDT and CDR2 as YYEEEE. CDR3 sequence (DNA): TGTGCCAGCAGCCCGCGGGGCGGGGGGGGATACAATGAGCAGTTCTTC. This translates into CASSPRGGGGYNEQFF.

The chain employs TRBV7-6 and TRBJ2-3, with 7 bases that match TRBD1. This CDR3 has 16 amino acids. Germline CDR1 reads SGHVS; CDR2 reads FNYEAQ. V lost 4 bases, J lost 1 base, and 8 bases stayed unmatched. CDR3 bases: TGTGCCAGCAGCTCGTACAGGGGCGCGGGCACAGATACGCAGTATTTT. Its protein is CASSSYRGAGTDTQYF.

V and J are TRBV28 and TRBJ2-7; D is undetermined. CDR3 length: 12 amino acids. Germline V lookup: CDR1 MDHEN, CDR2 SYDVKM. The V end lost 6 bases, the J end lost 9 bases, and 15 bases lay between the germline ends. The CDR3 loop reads CASRPPAGRQYF. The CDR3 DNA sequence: TGTGCCAGCAGGCCCCCTGCAGGAAGGCAGTACTTC.

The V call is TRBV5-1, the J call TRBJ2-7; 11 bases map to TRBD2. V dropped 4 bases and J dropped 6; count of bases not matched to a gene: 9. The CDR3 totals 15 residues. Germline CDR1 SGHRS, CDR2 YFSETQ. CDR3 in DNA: TGCGCCAGCAGCCCCCTTAGCGGGGGGGCACTCGAGCAGTACTTC. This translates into CASSPLSGGALEQYF.

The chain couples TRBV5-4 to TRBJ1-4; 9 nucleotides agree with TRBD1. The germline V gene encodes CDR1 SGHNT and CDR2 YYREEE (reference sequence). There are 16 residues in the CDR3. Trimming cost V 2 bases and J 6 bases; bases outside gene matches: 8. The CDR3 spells CASSFGQGFADEKLFF. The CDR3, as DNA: TGTGCCAGCAGCTTCGGACAGGGGTTCGCGGATGAAAAACTGTTTTTT.

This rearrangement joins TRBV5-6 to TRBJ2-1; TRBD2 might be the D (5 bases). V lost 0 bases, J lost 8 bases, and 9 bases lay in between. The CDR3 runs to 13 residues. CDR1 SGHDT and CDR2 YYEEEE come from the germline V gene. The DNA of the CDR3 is TGTGCCAGCAGCTTGGTACACGGGGATGAGCAGTTCTTC. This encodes CASSLVHGDEQFF.

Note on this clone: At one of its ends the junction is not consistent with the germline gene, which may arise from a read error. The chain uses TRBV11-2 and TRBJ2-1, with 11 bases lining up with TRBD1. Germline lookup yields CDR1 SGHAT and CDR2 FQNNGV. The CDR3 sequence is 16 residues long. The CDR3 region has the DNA TGTGCCAGCAGCCTAGAAGGACAGGGGGCGTACAATGAGCAGTTCTTC. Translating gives CASSLEGQGAYNEQFF.

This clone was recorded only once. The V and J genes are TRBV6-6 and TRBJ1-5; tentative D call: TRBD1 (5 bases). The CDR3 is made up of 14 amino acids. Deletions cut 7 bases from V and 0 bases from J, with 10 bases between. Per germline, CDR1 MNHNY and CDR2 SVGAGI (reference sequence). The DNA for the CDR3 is TGTGCCAGCAAAGGGGCTTTTAGCAATCAGCCCCAGCATTTT. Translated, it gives CASKGAFSNQPQHF.

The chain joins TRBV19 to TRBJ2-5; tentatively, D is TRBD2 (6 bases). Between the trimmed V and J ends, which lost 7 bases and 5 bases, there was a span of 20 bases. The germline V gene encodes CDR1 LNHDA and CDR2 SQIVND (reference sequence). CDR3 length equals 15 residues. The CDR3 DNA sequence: TGTGCCAGTACCTCATCCTTGGCGGGAACGGAGACCCAGTACTTC. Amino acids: CASTSSLAGTETQYF.

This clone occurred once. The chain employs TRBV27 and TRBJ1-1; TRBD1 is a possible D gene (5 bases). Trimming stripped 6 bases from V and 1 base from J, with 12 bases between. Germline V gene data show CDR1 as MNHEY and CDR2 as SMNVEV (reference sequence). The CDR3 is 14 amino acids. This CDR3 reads CASRLAGGNTEAFF. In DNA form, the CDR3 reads TGTGCCAGCAGACTCGCCGGGGGGAACACTGAAGCTTTCTTT.

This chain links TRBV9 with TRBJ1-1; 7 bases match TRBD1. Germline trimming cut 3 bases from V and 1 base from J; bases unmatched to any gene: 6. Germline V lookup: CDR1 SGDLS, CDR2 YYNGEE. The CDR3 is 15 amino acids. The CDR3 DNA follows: TGTGCCAGCAGCGAGAGGGACAGAGCGAACACTGAAGCTTTCTTT. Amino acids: CASSERDRANTEAFF.

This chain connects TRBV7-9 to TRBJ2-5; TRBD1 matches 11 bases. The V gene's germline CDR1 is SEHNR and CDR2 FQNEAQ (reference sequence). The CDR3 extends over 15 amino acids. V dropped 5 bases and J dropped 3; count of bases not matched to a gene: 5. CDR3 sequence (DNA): TGTGCCAGCAGCCACCCGGGACAGGGGGAAGAGACCCAGTACTTC. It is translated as CASSHPGQGEETQYF.

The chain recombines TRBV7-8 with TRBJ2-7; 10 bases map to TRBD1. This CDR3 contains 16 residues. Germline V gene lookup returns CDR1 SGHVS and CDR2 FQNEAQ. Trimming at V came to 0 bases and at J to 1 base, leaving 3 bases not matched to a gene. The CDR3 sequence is CASSLAGTGASYEQYF. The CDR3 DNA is TGTGCCAGCAGCTTAGCGGGGACAGGGGCTTCCTACGAGCAGTACTTC.

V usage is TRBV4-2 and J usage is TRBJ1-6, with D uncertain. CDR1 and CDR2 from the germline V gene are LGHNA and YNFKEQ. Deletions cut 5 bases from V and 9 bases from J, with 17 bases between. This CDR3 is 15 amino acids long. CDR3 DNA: TGTGCCAGCAGCGTAGTAGGTTCGGAGTTTTCACCCCTCCACTTT. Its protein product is CASSVVGSEFSPLHF.

CDR3 loop: CASSESGAYEQYF. CDR3 nucleotide sequence: TGTGCCAGCAGTGAAAGCGGGGCCTACGAGCAGTACTTC. The chain uses TRBV6-1 and TRBJ2-7; 7 bases fit TRBD2. Germline CDR1 and CDR2: MNHNS and SASEGT. Germline trimming cut 2 bases from V and 2 bases from J; bases unmatched to any gene: 0. This CDR3 is built from 13 residues.